This entry describes one T cell receptor (beta chain). Its specificity is unknown. The data derive from a study of cytomegalovirus exposure and HLA in healthy donors. Looking at the study overall: T cells numbering around 170 million yielded roughly 120 million unique TCR beta sequences in an earlier analysis. Study results and limitations: In a later analysis, most CMV-associated TCR beta chains appeared HLA-restricted.

The CDR3 spans 15 residues. Germline V CDR1 and CDR2: SEHNR, FQNEAQ (reference sequence). V was clipped by 5 bases and J by 5 bases, with 19 bases between them. Primers: 60 Vbeta forward and 13 Jbeta reverse. Sequencing was performed with immunoSEQ multiplex PCR; in TCRdb, only in-frame clones are kept and a portion is missing. The sample carries some 150,000 clones, 70% recorded once. This sequence joins TRBV7-9 and TRBJ2-7; a possible D gene is TRBD1 (7 bases). Sequencing input: PBMCs. This receptor was identified in a woman under 40 in good health and CMV-seronegative. The CDR3, as DNA: TGTGCCAGCAGCGCCGCGACAGGGAGGTTTGACGAGCAGTACTTC. Translating gives CASSAATGRFDEQYF.